The rows below give T cell receptor beta chains drawn from one sample of a study of cytomegalovirus exposure and HLA in healthy donors. Assay: immunoSEQ multiplex PCR; the TCRdb copy retains only in-frame clones and omits some. The table shows under 200,000 clones, with 78% occurring only once. Source material: PBMCs. The receptors derive from a woman aged 40 to 49 in good health and CMV-seronegative. Both conserved end residues are part of each CDR3. The D gene is left open where the match is weak. Size values are once, few and many counts, or a class for expanded clones, and some rows have none.

TRBV6-1	once	NA	TRBJ1-2	TGTGCCAGCGCATCGTCTCCGCCCCAGGGTGGCTACACCTTC	CASASSPPQGGYTF
TRBV2	NA	NA	TRBJ1-2	TGTGCCAGCATGAGGGCTCTAGACTGGCGGGGCTACACCTTC	CASMRALDWRGYTF
TRBV7-8	few	NA	TRBJ2-5	TGTGCCAGCAGGGGCAGGGGAAAAGAGACCCAGTACTTC	CASRGRGKETQYF
TRBV20-1	NA	NA	TRBJ1-2	TGCAGTGGCTACCTCAACTATGGCTACACCTTC	CSGYLNYGYTF
TRBV6-5	NA	NA	TRBJ2-3	TGTGCCAGCAGTTACTCGTATAGCACAGATACGCAGTATTTT	CASSYSYSTDTQYF
TRBV2	once	NA	TRBJ2-1	TGTGCAGATAAGGACAGAGAAGCGAATGAGCAGTTCTTC	CADKDREANEQFF
TRBV4-2	NA	TRBD1	TRBJ1-1	TGTGCCAGCAGCCAAGGGGGAGTTTGGACAGGGAACACTGAAGCTTTCTTT	CASSQGGVWTGNTEAFF
TRBV6-6	NA	NA	TRBJ2-1	TGTGCCAGCAGTTACTCGAGTACGATTTACAATGAGCAGTTCTTC	CASSYSSTIYNEQFF
TRBV4-1	NA	NA	TRBJ1-3	TGCGCCAGCAGCCGGGGCCCGAACACCATATATTTT	CASSRGPNTIYF
TRBV2	NA	NA	TRBJ1-5	TGTGCCAGCGGTAAGAGGGACATGAATCAGCCCCAGCATTTT	CASGKRDMNQPQHF
TRBV18	NA	TRBD1	TRBJ1-4	TGTGCCAGCTCACCCGCAGGAAATGACAGGGGGGAAAAACTGTTTTTT	CASSPAGNDRGEKLFF
TRBV28	NA	TRBD1	TRBJ2-7	TGTGCCAGCAAGGGGGCGACCTACGAGCAGTACTTC	CASKGATYEQYF
TRBV11-2	NA	TRBD2	TRBJ2-1	TGTGCCAGCAGCCCCTACTTTGGGCCTAGCGGGGGTGAGCAGTTCTTC	CASSPYFGPSGGEQFF
TRBV5-4	NA	TRBD2	TRBJ2-2	TGTGCCAGCAGGCGTGGGACTAGCGGGGGGGCCGCCGGGGAGCTGTTTTTT	CASRRGTSGGAAGELFF
TRBV6-5	few	NA	TRBJ1-1	TGTGCCACCAAAGGGACTTGGGGAATGAACACTGAAGCTTTCTTT	CATKGTWGMNTEAFF
TRBV4-1	NA	NA	TRBJ1-1	TGCGCCAGCAGCCAAGTCCCAGGGGCCGGGACTGAAGCTTTCTTT	CASSQVPGAGTEAFF
TRBV9	NA	TRBD1	TRBJ1-3	TGTGCCAGCAGCGTGGGGACAGGGGGGCCCATCTCTGGAAACACCATATATTTT	CASSVGTGGPISGNTIYF
TRBV2	NA	NA	TRBJ2-6	TGTGCCAGCAGTGGAGCTGGGGCCAACGTCCTGACTTTC	CASSGAGANVLTF
TRBV28	NA	NA	TRBJ2-1	TGTGCCAGCAGTTTGCGGGACAATGAGCAGTTCTTC	CASSLRDNEQFF
TRBV11-2	NA	TRBD1	TRBJ2-7	TGTGCCAGCAGCTGGAGACAGGGATCTTACGAGCAGTACTTC	CASSWRQGSYEQYF
TRBV14	NA	NA	TRBJ2-2	TGTGCCAGCAGCACGCGTGTGTCCGGGGGAGTTACCGGGGAGCTGTTTTTT	CASSTRVSGGVTGELFF
TRBV5-1	few	TRBD1	TRBJ2-5	TGCGCCAGCAGCCAATTGACAGGGCAAGAGACCCAGTACTTC	CASSQLTGQETQYF
TRBV6-5	NA	NA	TRBJ1-2	TGTGCCAGCAGTCAATCAGACAGGAACTATGGCTACACCTTC	CASSQSDRNYGYTF
TRBV7-9	NA	NA	TRBJ1-1	TGTGCCAGCAGCTTAGAACATCTGAACACTGAAGCTTTCTTT	CASSLEHLNTEAFF
TRBV6-1	NA	TRBD1	TRBJ1-1	TGTGCCAGCAGTGGGGGACAGGGCAACACTGAAGCTTTCTTT	CASSGGQGNTEAFF
TRBV6-6	once	TRBD1	TRBJ1-5	TGTGCCAGCAGACTACCAGGGGGGTATCAGCCCCAGCATTTT	CASRLPGGYQPQHF
TRBV19	NA	TRBD2	TRBJ2-1	TGTGCCAGTAGTACCCTGCTAGCGGGGGGGCGGTTCTTC	CASSTLLAGGRFF
TRBV5-1	NA	NA	TRBJ2-1	TGCGCCAGCAGCTTGGCCGAGCCCTACAATGAGCAGTTCTTC	CASSLAEPYNEQFF
TRBV6-1	few	TRBD1	TRBJ1-1	TGTGCCAGCAGTGGGGGACAGGGTATTACTGAAGCTTTCTTT	CASSGGQGITEAFF
TRBV7-9	NA	TRBD1	TRBJ2-7	TGTGCCAGCAGTCGTGAGGGACAGGGGCGTTCCTACGAGCAGTACTTC	CASSREGQGRSYEQYF
TRBV12-2	NA	NA	TRBJ1-6	TGTGCAAGTCGCCCAGACTCCGGGGCCTATAATTCACCCCTCCACTTT	CASRPDSGAYNSPLHF
TRBV5-1	NA	TRBD1	TRBJ1-4	TGCGCCAGCAGCCTCCGTCCGGGACAGGCGAATGAAAAACTGTTTTTT	CASSLRPGQANEKLFF
TRBV7-9	NA	TRBD1	TRBJ1-5	TGTGCCAGCAGCCGGGACAGGGGTAATCAGCCCCAGCATTTT	CASSRDRGNQPQHF
TRBV29-1	NA	TRBD1	TRBJ2-7	TGCAGCGTTGAGAACCGTTGGGACAGGGTACCCTACGAGCAGTACTTC	CSVENRWDRVPYEQYF
TRBV11-2	NA	TRBD2	TRBJ2-7	TGTGCCAGCAGCTTAGTGGGGCGGGGGGCCTACGAGCAGTACTTC	CASSLVGRGAYEQYF
TRBV28	NA	NA	TRBJ1-1	TGTGCCAGCAGAGCGACAGTGAACACTGAAGCTTTCTTT	CASRATVNTEAFF
TRBV6-6	NA	TRBD1	TRBJ1-1	TGTGCCAGCAGTTCACGGGACAGCCGGGGCAACACTGAAGCTTTCTTT	CASSSRDSRGNTEAFF
TRBV5-1	NA	NA	TRBJ1-2	TGCGCCAGCAGCTTGGATGGGTCTCCTGCGGAAAGAGCCTTC	CASSLDGSPAERAF
TRBV11-2	NA	NA	TRBJ1-4	TGTGCCAGCAGCCAGACAGCTTATAATGAAAAACTGTTTTTT	CASSQTAYNEKLFF
TRBV9	NA	TRBD2	TRBJ2-2	TGTGCCAGCAGCGTAGAACAGCGGGGCACCGGGGAGCTGTTTTTT	CASSVEQRGTGELFF
TRBV29-1	NA	NA	TRBJ1-1	TGCAGCGTCCAGACAGGGAACACTGAAGCTTTCTTT	CSVQTGNTEAFF
TRBV11-2	NA	NA	TRBJ1-6	TGTGCCAGCAGCTTAATAGGGGGAGATTCACCCCTCCACTTT	CASSLIGGDSPLHF
TRBV15	NA	NA	TRBJ2-5	TGTGCCACCAGCCCCCGGGTGGGAGAGACCCAGTACTTC	CATSPRVGETQYF
TRBV9	NA	NA	TRBJ2-7	TGTGCCAGCAGCGTACTTGGGACTGGCGACGAGCAGTACTTC	CASSVLGTGDEQYF
TRBV5-5	NA	NA	TRBJ1-1	TGTGCCAGCAGAAAATTGACAGGGAACACTGAAGCTTTCTTT	CASRKLTGNTEAFF
TRBV28	NA	TRBD1	TRBJ2-7	TGTGCCAGCAGTTTCCTCGCCCCAAACCGGGACAGACGCTACGAGCAGTACTTC	CASSFLAPNRDRRYEQYF
TRBV5-4	NA	TRBD2	TRBJ2-1	TGTGCCAGCAGCTTGGTGGTGACTAGCGCGTACAATGAGCAGTTCTTC	CASSLVVTSAYNEQFF
TRBV6-5	NA	NA	TRBJ1-1	TGTGCCAGCAGTTACCGCGCCGGGAATCGATGGGCTTTCTTT	CASSYRAGNRWAFF
TRBV6-5	few	NA	TRBJ1-4	TGTGCCAAATCGGGGGAAAAACTGTTTTTT	CAKSGEKLFF
TRBV5-1	NA	TRBD1	TRBJ2-7	TGCGCCAGCAGCTTCCGGACAGGGGACCTTTCCTACGAGCAGTACTTC	CASSFRTGDLSYEQYF
TRBV2	NA	NA	TRBJ2-5	TGTGCCAGCAGTGAAGAGGAGGGAACCCAAGAGACCCAGTACTTC	CASSEEEGTQETQYF
TRBV19	NA	TRBD1	TRBJ1-5	TGTGCCAGTAGACGGGACAGGGGAAGCAATCAGCCCCAGCATTTT	CASRRDRGSNQPQHF
TRBV28	NA	NA	TRBJ2-1	TGTGCCAGCTATAGTGGTCTCAATGAGCAGTTCTTC	CASYSGLNEQFF
TRBV11-2	NA	NA	TRBJ2-2	TGTGCCAGCAGGGCAAGGGAGACGCGGGGCACCGGGGAGCTGTTTTTT	CASRARETRGTGELFF
TRBV2	few	TRBD1	TRBJ2-4	TGTGCCAGCAGTGAGGACAGGGCCAAAAACATTCAGTACTTC	CASSEDRAKNIQYF
TRBV10-2	NA	TRBD1	TRBJ2-2	TGCGCCAGCAGTGAGCACCCCGGGACAGGGGCGAACGGGGAGCTGTTTTTT	CASSEHPGTGANGELFF
TRBV9	once	TRBD2	TRBJ2-1	TGTGCCAGCAGCGTAGATAACGGGGGGTTGTACAATGAGCAGTTCTTC	CASSVDNGGLYNEQFF
TRBV23-1	once	NA	TRBJ1-1	TGCGCCAGCAGTCAACTTACATGTAACACTGAAGCTTTCTTT	CASSQLTCNTEAFF
TRBV6-5	NA	TRBD1	TRBJ2-1	TGTGCCAGCAGTTACTCTGGGACAGGGGCCTACAATGAGCAGTTCTTC	CASSYSGTGAYNEQFF
TRBV6-1	NA	NA	TRBJ2-7	TGTGCCAGCAGCCGGGATCCCGGCTCCTACGAGCAGTACTTC	CASSRDPGSYEQYF